This is a list of T cell receptor beta chains from one sample in a study of blood T cells in healthy people across ages. TCRdb itself ran the 5' RACE reads through MiXCR, one entry per CDR3 protein. The repertoire holds roughly 2 million distinct CDR3 sequences, with less than 50% as singletons. The source material was blood. Receptor source: a middle-aged woman in good health. Both conserved end residues are part of each CDR3. A D gene is named only where the DNA matches it firmly. Clone size appears in some rows only: once, few, many, or a class for an expanded clone.

D gene	clone size	V gene	J gene	CDR3 protein	CDR3 DNA
TRBD1	-	TRBV7-2	TRBJ2-5	CASSLNRGLRETQYF	TGTGCCAGCAGCTTAAACAGGGGGCTTCGAGAGACCCAGTACTTC
-	few	TRBV5-1	TRBJ2-7	CASSLNAGRPYEQYF	TGCGCCAGCAGCTTGAACGCAGGGCGGCCCTACGAGCAGTACTTC
TRBD2	-	TRBV6-1	TRBJ2-3	CASRGLAGGRDFTDTQYF	TGTGCCAGCAGGGGGCTAGCGGGGGGTCGTGACTTCACAGATACGCAGTATTTT
TRBD2	-	TRBV7-3	TRBJ2-1	CASSVDMGGAYNEQFF	TGTGCCAGCAGCGTAGATATGGGGGGGGCCTACAATGAGCAGTTCTTC
TRBD2	few	TRBV6-5	TRBJ2-1	CASSYGFQRGNNEQFF	TGTGCCAGCAGCTACGGGTTTCAGCGGGGTAACAATGAGCAGTTCTTC
TRBD1	-	TRBV4-2	TRBJ1-2	CASSQDSRDRGYGYTF	TGTGCCAGCAGCCAAGATAGCCGGGACAGGGGGTATGGCTACACCTTC
-	-	TRBV20-1	TRBJ2-1	CSAQMPGRNYNEQFF	TGCAGTGCCCAGATGCCGGGACGAAACTACAATGAGCAGTTCTTC
TRBD1	-	TRBV11-1	TRBJ2-4	CASGYPGTGDIQYF	TGTGCCAGCGGTTATCCGGGGACAGGGGACATTCAGTACTTC
TRBD2	few	TRBV20-1	TRBJ2-1	CSLAGGGNEQFF	TGCAGTTTAGCGGGGGGGGGAAATGAGCAGTTCTTC
TRBD1	few	TRBV27	TRBJ2-4	CASSKGAAKNIQYF	TGTGCCAGCAGTAAGGGGGCAGCCAAAAACATTCAGTACTTC
TRBD1	-	TRBV7-9	TRBJ2-7	CASSSSEDRGDEQYF	TGTGCCAGCAGCTCCTCTGAGGACAGGGGCGACGAGCAGTACTTC
TRBD1	few	TRBV5-1	TRBJ1-2	CASSPGQGRLYGYTF	TGCGCCAGCAGCCCCGGACAGGGGCGACTCTATGGCTACACCTTC
-	once	TRBV20-1	TRBJ1-4	CSALGQPSEKLFF	TGCAGTGCTTTAGGACAGCCCTCTGAAAAACTGTTTTTT
-	few	TRBV5-8	TRBJ2-4	CASRRIRRGKNIQYF	TGTGCCAGCAGGAGAATCAGGAGGGGTAAAAACATTCAGTACTTC
-	-	TRBV10-3	TRBJ2-7	CAISAPTSSYEQYF	TGTGCCATCAGTGCCCCCACTAGTTCGTACGAGCAGTACTTC
TRBD2	-	TRBV29-1	TRBJ2-7	CSVVGRGDLDEQYF	TGCAGCGTTGTGGGGCGGGGGGACCTTGACGAGCAGTACTTC
TRBD1	-	TRBV20-1	TRBJ2-1	CSARDQQGARSEQFF	TGCAGTGCTAGAGACCAACAGGGGGCGAGGTCTGAGCAGTTCTTC
TRBD1	-	TRBV5-6	TRBJ2-1	CASSLAGQGGQFF	TGTGCCAGCAGCTTGGCCGGACAGGGTGGGCAGTTCTTC
-	few	TRBV7-2	TRBJ1-2	CASSQIGAGATYTF	TGTGCCAGCAGCCAAATAGGCGCGGGGGCAACCTACACCTTC
TRBD2	-	TRBV4-3	TRBJ2-1	CASSQDGRVRDNEQFF	TGCGCCAGCAGCCAAGATGGGAGGGTTCGGGACAATGAGCAGTTCTTC
TRBD1	few	TRBV7-9	TRBJ1-2	CASSLEQTGHYGYTF	TGTGCCAGCAGCCTAGAGCAGACAGGGCACTATGGCTACACCTTC
-	once	TRBV28	TRBJ2-7	CASGWGRVGEQYF	TGTGCCAGCGGATGGGGAAGGGTCGGGGAGCAGTACTTC
TRBD1	-	TRBV12-5	TRBJ1-5	CASGTGQGIGSSNQPQHF	TGTGCTAGTGGGACGGGACAGGGAATTGGAAGTAGCAATCAGCCCCAGCATTTT
TRBD2	-	TRBV20-1	TRBJ2-1	CSAPSGKGPSEQFF	TGCAGTGCCCCGAGCGGGAAGGGGCCCTCGGAGCAGTTCTTC
-	-	TRBV7-2	TRBJ2-3	CASKSRASTDTQYF	TGTGCCAGCAAGTCGAGGGCTAGCACAGATACGCAGTATTTT
-	-	TRBV28	TRBJ2-3	CASSLRSSNVDTQYF	TGTGCCAGCAGTTTGCGGTCTAGTAACGTAGATACGCAGTATTTT
TRBD1	-	TRBV7-6	TRBJ2-5	CASSLTRDRSQETQYF	TGTGCCAGCAGCTTAACCCGGGACAGATCCCAAGAGACCCAGTACTTC
-	-	TRBV28	TRBJ2-3	CASSPQVGGTDTQYF	TGTGCCAGCAGTCCACAGGTCGGGGGCACAGATACGCAGTATTTT
-	few	TRBV20-1	TRBJ2-7	CSASKRHTYEQYF	TGCAGTGCTAGCAAACGTCACACTTACGAGCAGTACTTC
TRBD1	-	TRBV9	TRBJ2-7	CASSVGSGTGLRRCSYEQYF	TGTGCCAGCAGCGTAGGTTCGGGGACAGGCCTCAGGAGGTGTAGCTACGAGCAGTACTTC
TRBD2	-	TRBV27	TRBJ2-1	CAALGRTGTSGGARMYEQFF	TGTGCCGCCCTGGGCCGCACCGGGACTAGCGGGGGGGCCAGGATGTATGAGCAGTTCTTC
-	-	TRBV20-1	TRBJ1-5	CSAARGPGNQPQHF	TGCAGTGCAGCCCGCGGCCCGGGGAATCAGCCCCAGCATTTT
-	-	TRBV24-1	TRBJ2-7	CATSDLGGYSSNEQYF	TGTGCCACCAGTGATTTGGGAGGGTACTCTTCGAATGAGCAGTACTTC
-	once	TRBV2	TRBJ2-7	CASTELDGSYEQYF	TGTGCCAGCACTGAACTGGACGGGTCCTACGAGCAGTACTTC
-	-	TRBV24-1	TRBJ2-1	CATSELQGGDGSEQFF	TGTGCCACCAGTGAGTTGCAGGGAGGAGACGGTAGTGAGCAGTTCTTC
-	few	TRBV7-9	TRBJ1-2	CASSPHIRGDGYTF	TGTGCCAGCAGCCCACACATCCGAGGGGATGGCTACACCTTC
-	-	TRBV20-1	TRBJ1-5	CSARDMSGNQPQHF	TGCAGTGCTAGAGATATGTCAGGGAATCAGCCCCAGCATTTT
TRBD2	few	TRBV20-1	TRBJ2-1	CSAASPGTSGVNEQFF	TGCAGTGCTGCCTCTCCCGGGACTAGCGGGGTCAATGAGCAGTTCTTC
TRBD2	-	TRBV20-1	TRBJ2-2	CSARALAGGYTGELFF	TGCAGTGCTAGAGCACTAGCGGGGGGCTACACCGGGGAGCTGTTTTTT
-	-	TRBV24-1	TRBJ2-7	CATSDIWTDSNEQYF	TGTGCCACCAGTGATATTTGGACAGACAGCAATGAGCAGTACTTC
-	-	TRBV5-6	TRBJ2-1	CASSLQGWGRDNEQFF	TGTGCCAGCAGCTTACAAGGGTGGGGACGGGACAATGAGCAGTTCTTC
-	-	TRBV4-3	TRBJ2-6	CASSQDMAAFSGANVLTF	TGCGCCAGCAGCCAAGATATGGCAGCCTTCTCTGGGGCCAACGTCCTGACTTTC
TRBD1	-	TRBV6-2/TRBV6-3	TRBJ2-7	CASSCSQGYEQYF	TGTGCCAGCAGTTGCTCACAGGGGTACGAGCAGTACTTC
-	few	TRBV29-1	TRBJ2-1	CSVDTGQGQGCEQFF	TGCAGCGTTGATACCGGCCAGGGCCAGGGCTGTGAGCAGTTCTTC
-	once	TRBV11-2	TRBJ2-1	CASSLDDDYNEQFF	TGTGCCAGCAGCCTAGACGACGACTACAATGAGCAGTTCTTC
-	-	TRBV28	TRBJ1-2	CASRGGEGVYGYTF	TGTGCCAGCAGGGGGGGAGAGGGGGTCTATGGCTACACCTTC
-	-	TRBV6-5	TRBJ2-5	CASGTYPETQYF	TGTGCCAGCGGAACCTACCCAGAGACCCAGTACTTC
-	-	TRBV12-3/TRBV12-4	TRBJ2-5	CASTPRDGPQETQYF	TGTGCCAGCACTCCCCGGGACGGACCCCAAGAGACCCAGTACTTC
TRBD1	-	TRBV12-3/TRBV12-4	TRBJ1-6	CASSHRQGSAPLHF	TGTGCCAGCAGCCATAGACAGGGCTCGGCACCCCTCCACTTT
-	-	TRBV27	TRBJ2-1	CASTGGTEQFF	TGTGCCAGCACGGGGGGCACTGAGCAGTTCTTC
TRBD2	once	TRBV9	TRBJ2-2	CASSVASGANTGELFF	TGTGCCAGCAGCGTAGCTAGCGGGGCCAACACCGGGGAGCTGTTTTTT
-	-	TRBV27	TRBJ2-5	CASSLITGPQETQYF	TGTGCCAGCAGTTTAATAACAGGACCCCAAGAGACCCAGTACTTC
-	-	TRBV6-1	TRBJ1-2	CASRSPGVVYGYTF	TGTGCCAGCAGATCCCCCGGGGTCGTCTATGGCTACACCTTC
TRBD1	few	TRBV20-1	TRBJ1-2	CSARDMTGRGYTF	TGCAGTGCTAGAGATATGACAGGGCGAGGCTACACCTTC